Presented here are 2 T cell receptor beta chains from one specimen sequenced in a study of cytomegalovirus exposure and HLA in healthy donors. The PCR contained 60 Vbeta and 13 Jbeta primers. Only in-frame clones appear in the TCRdb table, and some are missing; sequencing was by immunoSEQ multiplex PCR. The table includes roughly 90,000 clones, 75% to 80% detected once. Sequenced sample: PBMCs. The source is a woman between 40 and 55 years old in good health and CMV-seropositive.

J is TRBJ1-2 and V is TRBV4-2, with 8 bases fitting TRBD1. CDR1 LGHNA and CDR2 YNFKEQ come from the germline V gene. V lost 3 bases to trimming and J lost 4 bases; unmatched junction nucleotides: 7. There are 15 residues in the CDR3. The CDR3 here is CASSHPSGQVYGYTF. In DNA form, the CDR3 reads TGTGCCAGCAGCCACCCCTCGGGACAGGTCTATGGCTACACCTTC.

V gene TRBV5-1 combines with J gene TRBJ2-3, with 7 bases fitting TRBD2. In germline, CDR1 is SGHRS, CDR2 YFSETQ. Losses at the gene ends were 0 bases for V and 0 bases for J; bases not matched to a gene: 10. The CDR3 sequence is 18 residues long. The CDR3 sequence: CASSLERASGQSTDTQYF. In nucleotides, the CDR3 is TGCGCCAGCAGCTTGGAGCGGGCTAGCGGACAAAGCACAGATACGCAGTATTTT. Drawing the rest from reference TRBV5-1 and TRBJ2-3, the complete variable domain is KAGVTQTPRYLIKTRGQQVTLSCSPISGHRSVSWYQQTPGQGLQFLFEYFSETQRNKGNFPGRFSGRQFSNSRSEMNVSTLELGDSALYLCASSLERASGQSTDTQYFGPGTRLTVL.